One and the same sample provided the 10 T cell receptor beta chains below, sequenced in a study of cytomegalovirus exposure and HLA in healthy donors. The PCR employed 60 Vbeta primers together with 13 Jbeta primers. The assay was immunoSEQ multiplex PCR, and TCRdb's table has in-frame clones only and misses some. The table has about 160,000 clones, nearly 80% seen once. Sequenced input: PBMCs. These receptors were taken from a woman in her 50s in good health and CMV-seropositive.

V gene TRBV9 combines with J gene TRBJ2-3; D possibly corresponds to TRBD1 (6 bases). V was pared by 0 bases and J by 4 bases, with 12 bases between. The CDR3 contains 15 residues. Germline CDR1 reads SGDLS; CDR2 reads YYNGEE. The DNA of the CDR3 is TGTGCCAGCAGCGTAGCGGACAGAGGGGCAGATACGCAGTATTTT. It codes for CASSVADRGADTQYF.

The V gene is TRBV6-9, the J gene TRBJ2-4; tentatively, D is TRBD1 (6 bases). V was cut by 6 bases and J by 4 bases, with 13 bases left in between. From germline, CDR1 is MNHGY and CDR2 SVAAGI. The CDR3 contains 14 residues. The DNA of the CDR3 is TGTGCCAGCAGCCCGGAAACAGGGAAAAACATTCAGTACTTC. The encoded protein is CASSPETGKNIQYF.

The chain has TRBV6-5 and TRBJ2-1; TRBD1 might be the D (6 bases). Between the trimmed V and J ends, which lost 5 bases and 7 bases, there was a span of 18 bases. From germline, CDR1 is MNHEY and CDR2 SVGAGI. The CDR3 is made up of 15 amino acids. CDR3 in amino acids: CASSRDGKGDNEQFF. As DNA, the CDR3 is TGTGCCAGCAGTCGGGACGGAAAGGGGGATAATGAGCAGTTCTTC.

V and J are TRBV5-1 and TRBJ2-3, with D perhaps TRBD1 (5 bases). Germline CDR1 reads SGHRS; CDR2 reads YFSETQ. The V end lost 2 bases, the J end lost 5 bases, and 6 bases lay between the germline ends. The CDR3 loop spans 12 amino acids. The CDR3 nucleotides are TGCGCCAGCAGCTTTCAGGGAGATACGCAGTATTTT. This sequence encodes CASSFQGDTQYF.

The rearrangement links TRBV28 to TRBJ2-7; possibly TRBD1 for D (6 bases). The CDR3 spans 13 residues. Per germline, CDR1 MDHEN and CDR2 SYDVKM. The CDR3 loop reads CAGAHMSSYEQYF. The CDR3 region has the DNA TGTGCGGGGGCCCATATGAGCTCCTACGAGCAGTACTTC. The full variable domain, in which reference TRBV28 and TRBJ2-7 provide the parts outside the CDR3, is DVKVTQSSRYLVKRTGEKVFLECVQDMDHENMFWYRQDPGLGLRLIYFSYDVKMKEKGDIPEGYSVSREKKERFSLILESASTNQTSMYLCAGAHMSSYEQYFGPGTRLTVT.

V and J are TRBV7-8 and TRBJ2-1; the match to TRBD2 covers 10 bases. The CDR3 has 19 residues. Germline CDR1 is SGHVS and CDR2 is FQNEAQ. V gave up 6 bases and J gave up 0 bases; unmatched junction bases: 14. The CDR3 DNA sequence: TGTGCCAGCAGACGAACTAGCGGGGCCTACCAGAGCTCCTACAATGAGCAGTTCTTC. Translated, it gives CASRRTSGAYQSSYNEQFF.

The sample holds one count of this clone. The chain employs TRBV6-6 and TRBJ2-7; D unclear. V dropped 2 bases and J dropped 3 bases, with 8 bases sitting between them. Germline V gives CDR1 MNHNY, CDR2 SVGAGI (reference sequence). CDR3 size: 13 residues. The CDR3 bases are TGTGCCAGCAGTTACCCGACTTACTACGAGCAGTACTTC. Amino acid sequence: CASSYPTYYEQYF.

CDR3 sequence reads: CAISEGGQGLANYGYTF. The CDR3 nucleotides read TGTGCCATCAGTGAGGGGGGACAGGGGTTAGCTAACTATGGCTACACCTTC. This rearrangement joins TRBV10-3 to TRBJ1-2; 10 bases align to TRBD1. CDR1 and CDR2 (germline): ENHRY, SYGVKD. The CDR3 has 17 residues. V trimming: 2 bases; J trimming: 0 bases; junction bases outside the gene matches: 6.

This clone came up a few times. The rearrangement joins TRBV2 to TRBJ2-5; 9 nucleotides align to TRBD1. The DNA end favors TRBJ2-7, so the J call may be wrong. CDR1 and CDR2 from the germline V gene are SNHLY and FYNNEI. The CDR3 has 15 amino acids. In nucleotides, the CDR3 is TGTGCCAGCAGTCTGGACAGGGGAAGTCCCTACGAGCAGTACTTC. As protein: CASSLDRGSPYEQYF.

The chain joins TRBV29-1 to TRBJ1-5; tentatively, D is TRBD1 (5 bases). Per germline, CDR1 SQVTM and CDR2 ANQGSEA. The V end was cut by 7 bases, the J end by 4 bases, with 20 bases between. The CDR3 has 15 amino acids. The CDR3 nucleotides read TGCAGCGCCATCCTGGGTGACAGTTTTAATCAGCCCCAGCATTTT. Protein sequence: CSAILGDSFNQPQHF.